Presented here are 21 T cell receptor beta chains from one specimen sequenced in a study of T cells expressing NK-cell markers (dated by TCRdb to the early 2020s). The library was made by 5' RACE. The sequencer was an Illumina HiSeq 2000. TCRdb reprocessed the reads and provides one entry for every CDR3 protein sequence; no DNA is given. The sample's table covers about 450,000 distinct CDR3 sequences. The ten largest clones take up 6% to 8% of the sample. The source material was blood T cells: a sorted CD56 or NKG2C T cell subset, CD4+ or CD8+ T cells, or bulk PBMC T cells (not recorded which). The origin of the receptors is a woman aged 18 to 75 in good health.

This rearrangement joins TRBV11-2 to TRBJ2-1. The CDR3 has 15 amino acids. From germline, CDR1 is SGHAT and CDR2 FQNNGV. Here the CDR3 reads CASSLAYSGYNEQFF.

The V gene is TRBV2, the J gene TRBJ2-5; TCRdb returns TRBD2, unconfirmable since there is no DNA. The CDR3 consists of 15 residues. Germline CDR1 is SNHLY and CDR2 is FYNNEI. This chain's CDR3 is CASSEASGGAENQYF.

The rearrangement uses TRBV4-2 and TRBJ1-2; lacking DNA, the TRBD1 call made by TCRdb goes unchecked. Looked up from germline, CDR1 is LGHNA and CDR2 is YNFKEQ. The CDR3 loop spans 14 amino acids. CDR3 sequence: CASSQPDRGYGYTF.

V usage is TRBV29-1 and J usage is TRBJ1-3. The V gene's germline CDR1 is SQVTM and CDR2 ANQGSEA. The CDR3 covers 12 residues. The CDR3 here is CSASTSGNTIYF. The variable domain in full, completed from reference TRBV29-1 and TRBJ1-3, reads SAVISQKPSRDICQRGTSLTIQCQVDSQVTMMFWYRQQPGQSLTLIATANQGSEATYESGFVIDKFPISRPNLTFSTLTVSNMSPEDSSIYLCSASTSGNTIYFGEGSWLTVV.

V gene TRBV12-3 or TRBV12-4 combines with J gene TRBJ1-1. CDR3 length: 13 amino acids. CDR3 region: CASSRIRDTEAFF.

The chain employs TRBV5-4 and TRBJ2-2; TCRdb designates TRBD1, a call that cannot be tested without DNA. Germline V gene sequence: CDR1 SGHNT, CDR2 YYREEE (reference sequence). The CDR3 totals 15 residues. CDR3 protein: CASSWDRGVTGELFF.

The CDR3 loop is CASSPTGTGYTGELFF. The V gene is TRBV7-8, the J gene TRBJ2-2; TCRdb's D call, TRBD1, is unchecked because there is no DNA. Looked up from germline, CDR1 is SGHVS and CDR2 is FQNEAQ. The length of the CDR3 is 16 residues.

The V gene is TRBV9, the J gene TRBJ2-1; TCRdb outputs TRBD2, but without DNA this stays unchecked. Germline V gives CDR1 SGDLS, CDR2 YYNGEE. This CDR3 spans 14 amino acids. The CDR3 spells CASSVVTSGNEQFF.

The chain employs TRBV29-1 and TRBJ2-3; TCRdb's D call, TRBD1, is unchecked because there is no DNA. The CDR3 has 13 residues. Germline V gives CDR1 SQVTM, CDR2 ANQGSEA. This CDR3 is CSGTTGSTDTQYF.

CDR3 sequence: CASTVLLGEKLFF. The chain uses TRBV7-9 and TRBJ1-4. The CDR3 runs 13 residues. Germline values: CDR1 SEHNR, CDR2 FQNEAQ (reference sequence).

The chain combines TRBV14 with TRBJ2-1. CDR1 and CDR2 from the germline V gene are SGHDN and FVKESK. The CDR3 totals 14 residues. The chain's CDR3 is CASSDGSYYNEQFF.

The chain employs TRBV7-2 and TRBJ2-3. CDR3 length: 15 amino acids. Germline V gene lookup returns CDR1 SGHTA and CDR2 FQGNSA. CDR3 region: CASSPRMVVKDTQYF.

The chain employs TRBV4-3 and TRBJ2-3; no DNA is available, so the TRBD1 call from TCRdb remains unchecked. Germline CDR1 is LGHNA and CDR2 is YSLEER. This CDR3 is built from 16 residues. CDR3 in amino acids: CASSQDEHRDTDTQYF.

The rearrangement links TRBV28 to TRBJ1-5; no DNA is available, so the TRBD1 call from TCRdb remains unchecked. The CDR3 consists of 16 residues. Germline V gene data show CDR1 as MDHEN and CDR2 as SYDVKM. The CDR3 spells CASSPTGEGSNQPQHF.

V usage is TRBV29-1 and J usage is TRBJ2-3; no DNA is available, so the TRBD1 call from TCRdb remains unchecked. There are 13 residues in the CDR3. Germline lookup yields CDR1 SQVTM and CDR2 ANQGSEA. CDR3 sequence reads: CSVERGNTDTQYF.

The chain has TRBV12-3 or TRBV12-4 and TRBJ2-4; without DNA, the TCRdb call of TRBD1 cannot be checked. This CDR3 comprises 13 residues. CDR3: CASSLAGRGIQYF.

V is TRBV29-1 and J is TRBJ2-7; absent DNA, TCRdb's TRBD1 call cannot be checked. There are 12 residues in the CDR3. From germline, CDR1 is SQVTM and CDR2 ANQGSEA. The CDR3 loop is CSVAKQGYEQYF.

The CDR3 loop is CASSRSDRGVQFF. The chain uses TRBV12-3 or TRBV12-4 and TRBJ2-1; TCRdb indicates TRBD1, and absent DNA this call remains unverified. The CDR3 is made up of 13 amino acids.

This chain connects TRBV7-2 to TRBJ2-1; no DNA is available, so the TRBD2 call from TCRdb remains unchecked. Germline-derived CDR1 and CDR2 are SGHTA and FQGNSA. This CDR3 is 17 amino acids long. CDR3 in amino acids: CASSSYGTSGSFNEQFF.

The chain joins TRBV7-2 to TRBJ2-7. Germline assignment: CDR1 SGHTA and CDR2 FQGNSA. The CDR3 spans 12 residues. The CDR3 loop reads CASRGISYEQYF. The entire variable domain, with the rest obtained from reference TRBV7-2 and TRBJ2-7, is as follows: GAGVSQSPSNKVTEKGKDVELRCDPISGHTALYWYRQSLGQGLEFLIYFQGNSAPDKSGLPSDRFSAERTGGSVSTLTIQRTQQEDSAVYLCASRGISYEQYFGPGTRLTVT.

This chain connects TRBV7-2 to TRBJ2-1; TCRdb designates TRBD1, a call that cannot be tested without DNA. The CDR3 covers 16 residues. The germline CDR1 and CDR2 sequences are SGHTA and FQGNSA. The CDR3 loop is CASSGGRGSPYNEQFF.